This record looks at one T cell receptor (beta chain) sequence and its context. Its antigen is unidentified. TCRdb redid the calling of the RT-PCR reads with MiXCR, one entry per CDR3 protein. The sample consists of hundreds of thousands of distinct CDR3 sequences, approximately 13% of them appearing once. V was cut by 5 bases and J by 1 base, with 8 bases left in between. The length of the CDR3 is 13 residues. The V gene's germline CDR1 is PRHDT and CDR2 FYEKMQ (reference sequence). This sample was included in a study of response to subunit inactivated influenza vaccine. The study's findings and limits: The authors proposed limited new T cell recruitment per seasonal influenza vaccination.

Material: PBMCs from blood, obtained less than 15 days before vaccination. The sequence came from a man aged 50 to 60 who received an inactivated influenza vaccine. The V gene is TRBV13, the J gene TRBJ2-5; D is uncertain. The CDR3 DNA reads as TGTGCCAGCAGCCCACCTACCCAAGAGACCCAGTACTTC. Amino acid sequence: CASSPPTQETQYF. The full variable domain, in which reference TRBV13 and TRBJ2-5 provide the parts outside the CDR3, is AAGVIQSPRHLIKEKRETATLKCYPIPRHDTVYWYQQGPGQDPQFLISFYEKMQSDKGSIPDRFSAQQFSDYHSELNMSSLELGDSALYFCASSPPTQETQYFGPGTRLLVL.